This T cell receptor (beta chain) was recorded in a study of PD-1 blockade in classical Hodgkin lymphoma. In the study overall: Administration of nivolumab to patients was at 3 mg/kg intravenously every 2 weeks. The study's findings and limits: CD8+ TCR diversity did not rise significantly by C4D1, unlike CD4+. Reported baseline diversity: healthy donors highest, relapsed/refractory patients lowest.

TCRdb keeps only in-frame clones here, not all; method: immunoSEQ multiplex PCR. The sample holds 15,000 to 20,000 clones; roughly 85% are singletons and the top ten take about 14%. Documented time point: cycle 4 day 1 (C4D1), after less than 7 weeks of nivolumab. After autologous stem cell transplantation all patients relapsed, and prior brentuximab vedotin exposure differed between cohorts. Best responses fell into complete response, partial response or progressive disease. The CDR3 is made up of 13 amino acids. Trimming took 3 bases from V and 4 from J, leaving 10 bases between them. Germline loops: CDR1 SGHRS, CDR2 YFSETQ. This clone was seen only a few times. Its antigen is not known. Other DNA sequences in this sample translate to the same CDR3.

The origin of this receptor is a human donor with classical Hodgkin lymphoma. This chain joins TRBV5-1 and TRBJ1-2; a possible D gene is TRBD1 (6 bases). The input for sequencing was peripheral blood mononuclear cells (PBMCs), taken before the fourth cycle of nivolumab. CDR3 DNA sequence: TGCGCCAGCAGCTCAACGGGGGCCTATGGCTACACCTTC. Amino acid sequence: CASSSTGAYGYTF.